These 21 T cell receptor beta chains came from one sample sequenced in a study of Ad26.COV2.S vaccination and SARS-CoV-2 variants. The sample's treatment: roughly 20 received Ad26.COV2.S at low or high dose, single or two shots; roughly five received placebo; per-sample allocation not given. Sampling occurred on day 63 after the first vaccine or placebo injection. The protocol was immunoSEQ multiplex PCR, while the TCRdb copy is restricted to in-frame clones and leaves out a portion. The data hold approximately 300,000 clones, with 86% observed a single time. The sample here was peripheral blood, taken in a trial of Ad26.COV2.S vaccine versus placebo. The receptors were sampled from a person aged 18-65 years who received the Ad26.COV2.S COVID-19 vaccine or a placebo.

The chain employs TRBV7-2 and TRBJ2-3; no clear D gene. Trimming took 5 bases from V and 0 from J, leaving 12 bases between them. Germline CDR1 and CDR2: SGHTA and FQGNSA. CDR3 size: 15 residues. CDR3 residues: CASSTLTASTDTQYF. The CDR3 nucleotides are TGTGCCAGCAGCACCCTAACAGCTAGCACAGATACGCAGTATTTT.

V and J are TRBV9 and TRBJ1-2, with a weak D call TRBD1 (5 bases). Germline-derived CDR1 and CDR2 are SGDLS and YYNGEE. The CDR3 sequence is 14 residues long. The V and J ends lost 9 bases and 3 bases respectively, with 18 bases between them. The chain's CDR3 is CATPVGKGHYGYTF. The CDR3 region has the DNA TGTGCCACCCCCGTAGGGAAGGGGCACTATGGCTACACCTTC.

The chain joins TRBV6-1 to TRBJ1-1; 7 bases are a match to TRBD1. The CDR3 is 18 amino acids. V gave up 2 bases and J gave up 5 bases; unmatched junction bases: 17. The germline V gene encodes CDR1 MNHNS and CDR2 SASEGT. DNA of the CDR3: TGTGCCAGCAGTGAACAGTGGCAGGGGGGCCGGAGGGGGACTGAAGCTTTCTTT. Its translation: CASSEQWQGGRRGTEAFF.

This clone was seen just once. This chain links TRBV3-1 (or the pseudogene TRBV3-2) with TRBJ2-1; D is tentatively TRBD1 or TRBD2 (6 bases each). The CDR3 totals 16 residues. Germline CDR1 LGHDT, CDR2 YNNKEL (reference sequence). Trimming took 4 bases from V and 8 from J, leaving 21 bases between them. CDR3 region: CASSPSWGAYGYEQFF. CDR3 in DNA: TGTGCCAGCAGCCCCTCTTGGGGGGCGTATGGGTATGAGCAGTTCTTC.

The chain uses TRBV7-3 and TRBJ2-1, with a tentative D call TRBD2 (6 bases). The CDR3 sequence is 13 residues long. The ends were cut back, 4 bases at V and 3 bases at J, with 7 bases in the middle. Looked up from germline, CDR1 is SGHTA and CDR2 is FQGTGA. Written as DNA, the CDR3 is TGTGCCAGCAGCTCGGGGGTCTACAATGAGCAGTTCTTC. Protein: CASSSGVYNEQFF.

V and J are TRBV5-4 and TRBJ2-7; weak D call: TRBD1 (5 bases). The V and J ends lost 0 bases and 4 bases respectively, with 11 bases between them. CDR1 SGHNT and CDR2 YYREEE come from the germline V gene (reference sequence). CDR3 size: 14 residues. Written as DNA, the CDR3 is TGTGCCAGCAGCTTGGAGGGGCGGCCTTACGAGCAGTACTTC. It encodes CASSLEGRPYEQYF.

CDR3 loop: CASSSGPEKLFF. CDR3 coding DNA: TGTGCCAGCAGTTCAGGACCCGAAAAACTGTTTTTT. This chain uses TRBV12-3 or TRBV12-4 with TRBJ1-4; D unresolved. V was trimmed by 4 bases and J by 8 bases, leaving 8 bases between them. This CDR3 region has 12 residues.

The chain couples TRBV7-9 to TRBJ1-2; D is unclear. The CDR3 sequence is 15 residues long. The germline V gene has CDR1 SEHNR and CDR2 FQNEAQ (reference sequence). Trimming left V 1 base short and J 3 bases short, with 12 bases between. CDR3 sequence: CASSLVRQTYYGYTF. CDR3 nucleotides: TGTGCCAGCAGCTTAGTCAGGCAGACCTACTATGGCTACACCTTC. The complete variable domain, with remaining parts taken from reference TRBV7-9 and TRBJ1-2, reads DTGVSQNPRHKITKRGQNVTFRCDPISEHNRLYWYRQTLGQGPEFLTYFQNEAQLEKSRLLSDRFSAERPKGSFSTLEIQRTEQGDSAMYLCASSLVRQTYYGYTFGSGTRLTVV.

This clone appeared once. The V and J genes are TRBV5-1 and TRBJ2-3; D is uncertain. In germline, CDR1 is SGHRS, CDR2 YFSETQ. V was cut by 4 bases and J by 4 bases, with 10 bases left in between. This CDR3 comprises 13 residues. CDR3 sequence reads: CASSPSQADTQYF. DNA for the CDR3: TGCGCCAGCAGCCCCTCCCAAGCAGATACGCAGTATTTT.

This chain uses TRBV6-1 with TRBJ1-1, with D possibly being TRBD1 (6 bases). Germline CDR1 MNHNS, CDR2 SASEGT. V was cut by 8 bases and J by 8 bases, with 27 bases left in between. This CDR3 has 16 amino acids. As DNA, the CDR3 is TGTGCCAGCGGTGGAATAAGGCCCGGACAGCGTAAAGAAGCTTTCTTT. The encoded protein is CASGGIRPGQRKEAFF.

This clone appeared a few times. J is TRBJ2-1 and V is TRBV9; D gene unclear. This CDR3 is built from 16 residues. The V gene lost 2 bases and the J gene lost 9 bases, with 21 bases spanning the gap. The V gene's germline CDR1 is SGDLS and CDR2 YYNGEE. The CDR3 sequence: CASSVSSWLSDSEQFF. The CDR3 nucleotides are TGTGCCAGCAGCGTTTCGTCGTGGCTATCCGATTCTGAGCAGTTCTTC.

This chain links TRBV11-3 with TRBJ2-5; a possible D gene is TRBD2 (6 bases). This CDR3 region has 14 residues. From germline, CDR1 is SGHNT and CDR2 YENEEA. V was shortened by 3 bases and J by 2 bases, with 10 bases between the two germline ends. CDR3 nucleotide sequence: TGTGCCAGCAGCTTTGGGGGGAAGCAAGAGACCCAGTACTTC. It translates to CASSFGGKQETQYF.

The V call is TRBV7-2, the J call TRBJ2-7; 7 positions match TRBD1. The CDR3 is 14 amino acids. Germline trimming cut 3 bases from V and 6 bases from J; bases unmatched to any gene: 8. The germline CDR1 and CDR2 sequences are SGHTA and FQGNSA. The CDR3 sequence: CASSFRQGDGEQYF. The CDR3 DNA is TGTGCCAGCAGCTTTCGACAGGGCGACGGCGAGCAGTACTTC. The full variable domain, completed using reference TRBV7-2 and TRBJ2-7, is GAGVSQSPSNKVTEKGKDVELRCDPISGHTALYWYRQSLGQGLEFLIYFQGNSAPDKSGLPSDRFSAERTGGSVSTLTIQRTQQEDSAVYLCASSFRQGDGEQYFGPGTRLTVT.

This clone has only a few counts. The chain employs TRBV5-4 and TRBJ1-5; D is ambiguous. This CDR3 is 12 amino acids long. Trimming left V 2 bases short and J 5 bases short, with 5 bases between. Germline V gives CDR1 SGHNT, CDR2 YYREEE (reference sequence). CDR3 sequence: CASSLDDQPQHF. In nucleotides, the CDR3 is TGTGCCAGCAGCTTAGACGATCAGCCCCAGCATTTT.

This sequence joins TRBV19 and TRBJ2-5; D may be TRBD1 or TRBD2 (5 bases each). CDR1 and CDR2 (germline): LNHDA, SQIVND (reference sequence). The CDR3 loop spans 17 amino acids. V was shortened by 4 bases and J by 5 bases, with 23 bases between the two germline ends. CDR3 residues: CASSTPGRLYNKETQYF. As DNA, the CDR3 is TGTGCCAGTAGTACCCCGGGACGCCTTTACAATAAGGAGACCCAGTACTTC.

The chain is built from TRBV19 and TRBJ1-5; unclear D gene. V was clipped by 7 bases and J by 0 bases, with 13 bases between them. This CDR3 contains 15 residues. Germline lookup yields CDR1 LNHDA and CDR2 SQIVND (reference sequence). CDR3 residues: CASMFRTVSNQPQHF. The DNA for the CDR3 is TGTGCCAGTATGTTTCGGACGGTTAGCAATCAGCCCCAGCATTTT.

The CDR3 loop reads CASTPTGGQYF. CDR3 nucleotide sequence: TGTGCCAGCACTCCAACGGGGGGGCAGTACTTC. The chain joins TRBV27 to TRBJ2-7; the match to TRBD2 covers 7 bases. Germline V gene data show CDR1 as MNHEY and CDR2 as SMNVEV (reference sequence). The junction had 6 bases not matched to a gene; V was cut back by 7 bases and J by 9 bases. CDR3 size: 11 residues.

V gene TRBV27 combines with J gene TRBJ1-2; 11 nucleotides agree with TRBD1. V lost 3 bases to trimming and J lost 7 bases; unmatched junction nucleotides: 4. CDR3 length: 14 amino acids. The V gene's germline CDR1 is MNHEY and CDR2 SMNVEV (reference sequence). The chain's CDR3 is CASSFSDRGPGYTF. The CDR3 bases are TGTGCCAGCAGTTTCTCGGACAGGGGGCCTGGCTACACCTTC.

The DNA for the CDR3 is TGTGCCTCGACAATTACCTATGGCTACACCTTC. Translating it yields CASTITYGYTF. The rearrangement links TRBV30 to TRBJ1-2, with D unresolved. Trimming took off 7 bases at V and 4 bases at J, with 10 bases between the two ends. The CDR3 consists of 11 residues. Germline V gene lookup returns CDR1 GTSNPN and CDR2 SVGIG (reference sequence).

V usage is TRBV7-3 and J usage is TRBJ1-1, with 7 bases that match TRBD1. V shed 2 bases, J shed 3 bases, and the junction held 0 bases outside the gene matches. CDR3 length: 13 residues. Germline V gene data show CDR1 as SGHTA and CDR2 as FQGTGA. CDR3 loop: CASSLQGDTEAFF. The CDR3 DNA reads TGTGCCAGCAGCTTACAGGGGGACACTGAAGCTTTCTTT.

The chain links TRBV3-1 (or the pseudogene TRBV3-2) to TRBJ2-7; D ambiguous. Trimming took off 4 bases at V and 0 bases at J, with 10 bases between the two ends. The CDR3 spans 14 residues. Germline V gives CDR1 LGHDT, CDR2 YNNKEL (reference sequence). The CDR3 bases are TGTGCCAGCAGCCTCTGGTCGGACTCCTACGAGCAGTACTTC. Its translation is CASSLWSDSYEQYF.